Below are 19 T cell receptor beta chains sequenced from a single sample in a study of T-cell memory formation after mild COVID-19. TCRdb recomputed calls from the 5' RACE reads with MiXCR, one row per CDR3 protein. This table holds some 150,000 distinct CDR3 sequences, 6% to 7% found once. The sequenced sample was PBMCs or a T cell subset sorted from them (not recorded which). The receptor source for this set is an adult woman who had mild COVID-19 (a few samples of this study predate the infection). Cell type and time point are not known.

The gene calls are TRBV7-2 and TRBJ2-3; perhaps D is TRBD1 or TRBD2 (5 bases each). This CDR3 region has 14 residues. Trimming cost V 2 bases and J 4 bases, with 10 bases left between them. CDR1 SGHTA and CDR2 FQGNSA come from the germline V gene. The CDR3 DNA is TGTGCCAGCAGCTTATATGGGACGGCAGATACGCAGTATTTT. Translating it yields CASSLYGTADTQYF.

With regard to this clonotype: Just one base apart from a much larger clone, this may be a read error. The chain combines TRBV11-2 with TRBJ1-2; possibly TRBD1 for D (6 bases). The V end was cut by 6 bases, the J end by 4 bases, with 12 bases between. The CDR3 contains 13 residues. Germline assignment: CDR1 SGHAT and CDR2 FQNNGV. The CDR3 spells CASRPAGVYGYTF. The CDR3 coding sequence is TGTGCCAGCAGGCCGGCAGGGGTCTATGGCTACACCTTC.

This clonotype was counted between two and nine times. The J gene is TRBJ2-1, the V gene TRBV3-1, with D hard to call. This CDR3 region has 13 residues. Per germline, CDR1 LGHDT and CDR2 YNNKEL (reference sequence). V was cut by 0 bases and J by 5 bases, with 5 bases left in between. The CDR3 coding sequence is TGTGCCAGCAGCCAAGATCCGCACAATGAGCAGTTCTTC. Translating gives CASSQDPHNEQFF.

Ten or more counts support this clonotype. The rearrangement uses TRBV4-3 and TRBJ2-7; possible D gene TRBD2, 5 bases. This CDR3 has 14 amino acids. Germline CDR1 reads LGHNA; CDR2 reads YSLEER. Trimming pared 0 bases from V and 5 bases from J, leaving 11 bases between. The CDR3 coding sequence is TGCGCCAGCAGCCAAGACAACGGAGGTAACGAGCAGTACTTC. It specifies CASSQDNGGNEQYF.

The sample holds a few counts of this clonotype. V and J are TRBV6-5 and TRBJ2-7; 10 bases are a match to TRBD1. The CDR3 extends over 13 amino acids. Germline CDR1 is MNHEY and CDR2 is SVGAGI. With V trimmed by 6 bases and J by 9 bases, 8 bases remained unmatched. CDR3: CASSFGQGGGQYF. The CDR3 bases are TGTGCCAGCAGCTTCGGACAGGGGGGAGGGCAGTACTTC.

In this sample, this clonotype turned up a few times. The chain links TRBV5-1 to TRBJ1-1; D unresolved. Between the trimmed V and J ends, which lost 5 bases and 0 bases, there was a span of 11 bases. Germline lookup yields CDR1 SGHRS and CDR2 YFSETQ. This CDR3 is built from 14 residues. CDR3 nucleotide sequence: TGCGCCAGCAGTAATGAGCCGCTGAACACTGAAGCTTTCTTT. Translated, it gives CASSNEPLNTEAFF.

This clonotype was detected a few times. The rearrangement links TRBV6-2 or TRBV6-3 to TRBJ2-3; the D gene is possibly TRBD1 (6 bases). Germline lookup yields CDR1 MNHEY and CDR2 SVGEGT. CDR3 length: 14 amino acids. Trimming cost V 6 bases and J 2 bases, with 12 bases left between them. CDR3 loop: CASRPQGPTDTQYF. CDR3 sequence (DNA): TGTGCCAGCAGGCCACAGGGACCCACAGATACGCAGTATTTT.

This clonotype was picked up a small number of times. This sequence joins TRBV6-2 or TRBV6-3 and TRBJ1-6; D gene uncertain. The CDR3 runs 13 residues. Germline V lookup: CDR1 MNHEY, CDR2 SVGEGT. V lost 6 bases to trimming and J lost 9 bases, with 12 bases between them. In nucleotides, the CDR3 is TGTGCCAGCAGCCCCCGGCCCGGTTCACCCCTCCACTTT. It is translated as CASSPRPGSPLHF.

This clonotype was seen at least ten times. V and J are TRBV12-3 or TRBV12-4 and TRBJ2-5; tentative D call: TRBD2 (6 bases). The CDR3 runs to 13 residues. V was clipped by 10 bases and J by 1 base, with 13 bases between them. CDR3 nucleotide sequence: TGTGCCACCAGGAGACTAGTCCAAGAGACCCAGTACTTC. Amino acids: CATRRLVQETQYF.

This clonotype has at least ten counts. The gene calls are TRBV3-1 and TRBJ2-1, with TRBD2 matching 13 bases. V lost 1 base, J lost 10 bases, and 7 bases stayed unmatched. The CDR3 covers 16 residues. Per germline, CDR1 LGHDT and CDR2 YNNKEL (reference sequence). This CDR3 reads CASSQGTSGRLGEQFF. DNA of the CDR3: TGTGCCAGCAGCCAAGGGACTAGCGGGAGATTAGGGGAGCAGTTCTTC.

In this sample, this clonotype turned up many times. The V gene is TRBV6-5, the J gene TRBJ2-7; possible D gene TRBD2, 6 bases. Germline V gene lookup returns CDR1 MNHEY and CDR2 SVGAGI. The CDR3 has 14 amino acids. V dropped 6 bases and J dropped 1 base, with 13 bases sitting between them. In nucleotides, the CDR3 is TGTGCCAGCAGCCCTCGGGAGCGGTCCTACGAGCAGTACTTC. Its protein is CASSPRERSYEQYF.

This clonotype was recorded a few times. This chain connects TRBV12-3 or TRBV12-4 to TRBJ2-2; D may be TRBD1 (5 bases). The ends were cut back, 3 bases at V and 3 bases at J, with 8 bases in the middle. The CDR3 totals 14 residues. The CDR3 spells CASSFSGYTGELFF. In DNA, the CDR3 is TGTGCCAGCAGTTTTTCAGGGTACACCGGGGAGCTGTTTTTT.

The rearrangement joins TRBV14 to TRBJ2-4, with D possibly being TRBD1 or TRBD2 (5 bases each). Trimming cost V 5 bases and J 6 bases, with 17 bases left between them. This CDR3 is 15 amino acids long. Germline V CDR1 and CDR2: SGHDN, FVKESK. In DNA form, the CDR3 reads TGTGCCAGCAGCTCTCAGGGACGAAGGGGAAACATTCAGTACTTC. Encoded protein: CASSSQGRRGNIQYF.

This clonotype was seen a few times. V is TRBV2 and J is TRBJ2-5; D not certain. The germline CDR1 and CDR2 sequences are SNHLY and FYNNEI. The CDR3 loop spans 13 amino acids. Trimming stripped 5 bases from V and 5 bases from J, with 12 bases between. The DNA of the CDR3 is TGTGCCAGCAGTTTAGAGGCGCGGGAGACCCAGTACTTC. This sequence encodes CASSLEARETQYF.

The genes are TRBV4-2 and TRBJ2-4, with 16 bases fitting TRBD2. CDR1 is LGHNA and CDR2 is YNFKEQ in the germline V gene. J was trimmed by 1 base and V by 4 bases; bases with no gene match: 4. This CDR3 spans 18 amino acids. CDR3 region: CASSPGLAGGLAKNIQYF. The CDR3 DNA is TGTGCCAGCAGCCCGGGACTAGCGGGGGGGCTGGCCAAAAACATTCAGTACTTC.

This clonotype was recorded at least ten times. The chain recombines TRBV5-1 with TRBJ2-1; D gene ambiguous. CDR3 length: 11 residues. The germline V gene has CDR1 SGHRS and CDR2 YFSETQ. Trimming shortened V by 1 base and J by 5 bases, and 1 base separated the two germline ends. The chain's CDR3 is CASSLNNEQFF. The CDR3 nucleotides read TGCGCCAGCAGCTTGAACAATGAGCAGTTCTTC.

This clonotype showed up just a few times. V is TRBV3-1 and J is TRBJ2-7, with no clear D. In germline, CDR1 is LGHDT, CDR2 YNNKEL (reference sequence). V was shortened by 0 bases and J by 0 bases, with 6 bases between the two germline ends. This CDR3 is 14 amino acids long. The CDR3 protein is CASSQELASYEQYF. In DNA, the CDR3 is TGTGCCAGCAGCCAAGAACTCGCCTCCTACGAGCAGTACTTC.

This clonotype was found a few times. The V gene is TRBV20-1, the J gene TRBJ1-3; no firm D call. The V end lost 0 bases, the J end lost 0 bases, and 12 bases lay between the germline ends. This CDR3 has 16 amino acids. Germline CDR1 DFQATT, CDR2 SNEGSKA (reference sequence). CDR3 residues: CSARESKGASGNTIYF. The CDR3, as DNA: TGCAGTGCTAGAGAGTCCAAGGGCGCCTCTGGAAACACCATATATTTT.

This clonotype was seen repeatedly, ten times or more. The rearrangement links TRBV11-2 to TRBJ2-7; 9 bases line up with TRBD2. J lost 6 bases, V lost 1 base, and 4 bases had no gene match. This CDR3 is 14 amino acids long. The germline V gene has CDR1 SGHAT and CDR2 FQNNGV. CDR3 DNA sequence: TGTGCCAGCAGCTTAGGCGGGAGGGCGGGCGAGCAGTACTTC. Translation gives CASSLGGRAGEQYF. Full variable domain (missing parts from reference TRBV11-2 and TRBJ2-7): EAGVAQSPRYKIIEKRQSVAFWCNPISGHATLYWYQQILGQGPKLLIQFQNNGVVDDSQLPKDRFSAERLKGVDSTLKIQPAKLEDSAVYLCASSLGGRAGEQYFGPGTRLTVT.